This T cell receptor (beta chain) was sequenced in a study of blood T cell repertoires in COVID-19. About the study: Sources were T cells, B-cell-depleted T cells, or PBMCs; the material itself was cDNA or gDNA.

Libraries were prepared by immunoSEQ multiplex PCR; TCRdb keeps only in-frame clonotypes and omits some of them. The sample lists roughly 250,000 clones, roughly 85% occurring once. Germline loops: CDR1 GTSNPN, CDR2 SVGIG (reference sequence). V trimming: 3 bases; J trimming: 5 bases; junction bases outside the gene matches: 2. The CDR3 extends over 12 amino acids. Adults between roughly 18 and 90 years of age took part from more than 20 US areas. Cohort assignment relied on participant-reported clinical history. The chain recombines TRBV30 with TRBJ2-5; 8 nucleotides match TRBD2. The sample taken for sequencing was PBMCs or T cells enriched from blood (not recorded which). The sequence was obtained from a woman in her thirties who had recovered from COVID-19. The CDR3 protein is CAWRASGETQYF. The CDR3 DNA reads as TGTGCCTGGAGGGCTAGCGGGGAGACCCAGTACTTC.